This entry concerns a single T cell receptor (beta chain). Its specificity is not known. The sample is drawn from a study of cytomegalovirus exposure and HLA in healthy donors. TCRdb's table, derived via immunoSEQ multiplex PCR, lists solely in-frame clones and lacks some. This table has 100,000 to 150,000 clones, 75% to 90% appearing once. CDR3 size: 15 residues. V was shortened by 6 bases and J by 4 bases, with 18 bases between the two germline ends. Germline V gene sequence: CDR1 SNHLY, CDR2 FYNNEI. Study-wide points: Accounts indicate the classifier identified cytomegalovirus status with strong specificity and sensitivity. In vitro data verified a few CMV-associated chains as specific for CMV antigens.

Sequenced input: PBMCs. The V call is TRBV2, the J call TRBJ2-5, with D perhaps matching TRBD1 (5 bases). This receptor was taken from a young woman in good health and CMV-seronegative. The CDR3 loop reads CASRGQYEVIETQYF. The DNA for the CDR3 is TGTGCCAGCAGGGGGCAGTATGAGGTGATAGAGACCCAGTACTTC.